In this sample, the clone carrying this T cell receptor beta chain turned up once. This sample was included in a study of blood T cell repertoires in COVID-19. Produced via immunoSEQ multiplex PCR; TCRdb's table is partial and in-frame only. Of about 62,000 clones listed, approximately 92% are singletons. V lost 7 bases and J 4 bases, leaving 11 bases between the germline ends. This CDR3 is built from 12 residues. The germline CDR1 and CDR2 sequences are MNHEY and SVGAGI. The chain employs TRBV6-5 and TRBJ2-7; TRBD1 might be the D (6 bases). Source material: peripheral blood. This TCR derives from a human donor in a cohort sampled during active COVID-19. This CDR3 is CASIGRGYEQYF. In DNA, the CDR3 is TGTGCCAGCATCGGCAGGGGTTACGAGCAGTACTTC.